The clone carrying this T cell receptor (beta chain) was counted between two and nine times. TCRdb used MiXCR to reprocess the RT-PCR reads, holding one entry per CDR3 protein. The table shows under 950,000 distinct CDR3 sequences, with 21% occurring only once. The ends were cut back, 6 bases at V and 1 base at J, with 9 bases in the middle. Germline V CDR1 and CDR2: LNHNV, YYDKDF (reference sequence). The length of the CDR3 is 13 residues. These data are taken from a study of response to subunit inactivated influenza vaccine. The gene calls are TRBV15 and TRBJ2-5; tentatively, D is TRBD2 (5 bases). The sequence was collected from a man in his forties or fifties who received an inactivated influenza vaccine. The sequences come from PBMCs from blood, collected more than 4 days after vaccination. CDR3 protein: CATRTIPQETQYF. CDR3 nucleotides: TGTGCCACCAGGACTATACCCCAAGAGACCCAGTACTTC.